This T cell receptor beta chain was retrieved from a study of T cell responses to AZD1222 COVID-19 vaccine. Remarks on this clone: Its specificity is not known.

Sequencing was performed with immunoSEQ multiplex PCR; in TCRdb, only in-frame clones are kept and a portion is missing. The sample yields 110,000 or so clones, 85% to 90% seen once. The germline gives CDR1 MDHEN, CDR2 SYDVKM. Trimming cost V 6 bases and J 0 bases, with 6 bases left between them. This CDR3 comprises 13 residues. General observations from the study: Spike-wide coverage was observed for vaccine-associated CD4 TCRs, with dominant responses at 160-218 and 743-854.

This material consisted of peripheral blood, taken 28 days after the second AZD1222 dose. This TCR came from an adult who received the AZD1222 COVID-19 vaccine. The gene calls are TRBV28 and TRBJ1-5, with no clear D. CDR3 amino acids: CASSLVSNQPQHF. The CDR3 coding sequence is TGTGCCAGCAGCTTAGTTAGCAATCAGCCCCAGCATTTT. Drawing the rest from reference TRBV28 and TRBJ1-5, the complete variable domain is DVKVTQSSRYLVKRTGEKVFLECVQDMDHENMFWYRQDPGLGLRLIYFSYDVKMKEKGDIPEGYSVSREKKERFSLILESASTNQTSMYLCASSLVSNQPQHFGDGTRLSIL.